This T cell receptor beta chain was sequenced in a study of blood T cell repertoires in COVID-19. Study overall: Whether acute or convalescent, the COVID-19 samples came from the United States, Italy and Spain. T cells, B-cell-depleted T cells, or PBMCs supplied cDNA or gDNA.

As handled by the study authors: Quantification of nucleated cells was approximated via reference gene primer amplification. Data came from immunoSEQ multiplex PCR; TCRdb stores just in-frame clones and leaves some out. That table supplies the V and J calls and clone size; D and trimming were determined from the DNA. In the table there are some 200,000 clones, 85% of which are singletons. The CDR3 loop spans 17 amino acids. Germline V lookup: CDR1 MGHRA, CDR2 YSYEKL. The ends were cut back, 1 base at V and 0 bases at J, with 13 bases in the middle. The clonotype comes from a man aged 60 to 69 with COVID-19, enrolled during active disease. Sequencing was carried out using peripheral blood. V and J are TRBV4-1 and TRBJ1-3; D is undetermined. CDR3 sequence (DNA): TGCGCCAGCAGCCAAGTGGAGGACGTCTACTCTGGAAACACCATATATTTT. Protein: CASSQVEDVYSGNTIYF.